This T cell receptor (beta chain) was sequenced for a study of cytomegalovirus exposure and HLA in healthy donors. CDR3 length: 11 residues. V lost 6 bases to trimming and J lost 3 bases, with 5 bases between them. Germline V lookup: CDR1 ENHRY, CDR2 SYGVKD. PCR used 60 Vbeta primers and 13 Jbeta primers. Generated by immunoSEQ multiplex PCR, the TCRdb table keeps only in-frame clones and is missing some. The sample has around 110,000 clones; over 60% are singletons. This clone was observed once. This TCR derives from a young man in good health and CMV-seronegative. The V gene is TRBV10-3, the J gene TRBJ1-1, with unresolved D. Sequenced: PBMCs. CDR3 protein: CAIRRHTEAFF. CDR3 DNA sequence: TGTGCCATCAGGCGGCACACTGAAGCTTTCTTT.